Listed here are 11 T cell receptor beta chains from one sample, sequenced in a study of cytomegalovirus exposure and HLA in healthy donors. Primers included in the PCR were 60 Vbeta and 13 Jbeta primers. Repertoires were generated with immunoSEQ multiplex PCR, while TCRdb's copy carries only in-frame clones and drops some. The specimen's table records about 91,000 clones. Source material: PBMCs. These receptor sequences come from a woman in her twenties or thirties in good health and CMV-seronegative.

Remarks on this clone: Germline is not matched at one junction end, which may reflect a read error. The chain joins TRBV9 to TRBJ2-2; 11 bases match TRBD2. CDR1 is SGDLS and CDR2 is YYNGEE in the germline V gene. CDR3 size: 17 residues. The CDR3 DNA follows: TGTGCCAGCAGCGTATTTAGCGGGAGGGGGAACGCCGGGGAGCTGTTTTTT. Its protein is CASSVFSGRGNAGELFF.

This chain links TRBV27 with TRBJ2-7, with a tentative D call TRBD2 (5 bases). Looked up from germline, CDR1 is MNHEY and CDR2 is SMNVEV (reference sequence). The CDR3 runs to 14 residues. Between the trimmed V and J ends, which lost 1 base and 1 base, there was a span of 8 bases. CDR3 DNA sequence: TGTGCCAGCAGTTTATACGGGGATTCCTACGAGCAGTACTTC. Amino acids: CASSLYGDSYEQYF.

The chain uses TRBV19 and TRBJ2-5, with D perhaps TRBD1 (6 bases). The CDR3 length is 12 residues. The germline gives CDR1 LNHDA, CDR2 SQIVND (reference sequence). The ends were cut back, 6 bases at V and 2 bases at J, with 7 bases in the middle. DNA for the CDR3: TGTGCCAGTAGGAGGGGGCAAGAGACCCAGTACTTC. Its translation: CASRRGQETQYF.

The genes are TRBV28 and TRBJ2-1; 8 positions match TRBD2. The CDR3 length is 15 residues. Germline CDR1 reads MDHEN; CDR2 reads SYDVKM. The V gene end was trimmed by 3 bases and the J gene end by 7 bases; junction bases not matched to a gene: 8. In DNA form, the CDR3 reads TGTGCCAGCAGTTTTCCGGGTCCTAGCGGGAATGAGCAGTTCTTC. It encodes CASSFPGPSGNEQFF.

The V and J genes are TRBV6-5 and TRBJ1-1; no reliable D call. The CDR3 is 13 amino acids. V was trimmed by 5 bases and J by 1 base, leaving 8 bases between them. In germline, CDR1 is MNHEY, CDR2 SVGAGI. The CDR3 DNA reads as TGTGCCAGCAGTCCCCCGGGGAACACTGAAGCTTTCTTT. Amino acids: CASSPPGNTEAFF.

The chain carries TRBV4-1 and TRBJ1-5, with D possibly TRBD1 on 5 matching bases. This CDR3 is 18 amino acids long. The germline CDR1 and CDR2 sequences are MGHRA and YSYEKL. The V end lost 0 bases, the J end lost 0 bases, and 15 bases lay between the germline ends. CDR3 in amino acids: CASSQDRVGGGSNQPQHF. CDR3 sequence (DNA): TGCGCCAGCAGCCAAGATCGAGTAGGCGGGGGTAGCAATCAGCCCCAGCATTTT.

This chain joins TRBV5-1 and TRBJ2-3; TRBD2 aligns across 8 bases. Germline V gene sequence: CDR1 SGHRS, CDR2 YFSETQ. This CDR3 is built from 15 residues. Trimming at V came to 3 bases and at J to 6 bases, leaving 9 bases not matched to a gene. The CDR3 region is CASSYRGLARDTQYF. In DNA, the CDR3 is TGCGCCAGCAGCTACAGAGGACTAGCTAGGGATACGCAGTATTTT.

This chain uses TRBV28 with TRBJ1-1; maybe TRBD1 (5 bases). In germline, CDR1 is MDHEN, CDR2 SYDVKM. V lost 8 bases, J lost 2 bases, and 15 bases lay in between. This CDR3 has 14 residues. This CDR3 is CASQWDGGNTEAFF. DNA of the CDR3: TGTGCCAGCCAATGGGACGGGGGAAACACTGAAGCTTTCTTT.

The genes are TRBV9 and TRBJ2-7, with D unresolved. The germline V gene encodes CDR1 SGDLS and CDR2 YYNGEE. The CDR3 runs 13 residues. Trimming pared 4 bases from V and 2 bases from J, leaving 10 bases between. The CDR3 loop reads CASSLGPPYEQYF. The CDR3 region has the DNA TGTGCCAGCAGCTTAGGGCCACCCTACGAGCAGTACTTC.

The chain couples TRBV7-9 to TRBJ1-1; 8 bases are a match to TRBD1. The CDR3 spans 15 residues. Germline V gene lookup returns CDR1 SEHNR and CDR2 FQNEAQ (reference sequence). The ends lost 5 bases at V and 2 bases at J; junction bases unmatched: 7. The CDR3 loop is CASSTRQGSNTEAFF. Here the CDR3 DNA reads TGTGCCAGCAGCACGCGACAGGGGAGTAACACTGAAGCTTTCTTT.

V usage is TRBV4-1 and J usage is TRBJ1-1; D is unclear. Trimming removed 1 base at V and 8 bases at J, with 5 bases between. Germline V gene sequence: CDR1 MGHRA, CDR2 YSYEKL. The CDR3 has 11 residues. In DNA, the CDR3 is TGCGCCAGCAGCCAAGGAGGCGAAGCTTTCTTT. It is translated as CASSQGGEAFF.